Below, 30 T cell receptor beta chains from the same sample are listed, as sequenced in a study of T-cell memory formation after mild COVID-19. TCRdb re-called the 5' RACE reads with MiXCR, one entry per CDR3 protein. Of hundreds of thousands of distinct CDR3 sequences in the sample, about 20% were seen once. Sequenced: PBMCs or a T cell subset sorted from them (not recorded which). All receptors derive from an adult woman who had mild COVID-19 (a few samples of this study predate the infection). Cell type and time point are not known.

In this sample, this clonotype turned up a few times. This chain joins TRBV9 and TRBJ2-3; D uncertain. From germline, CDR1 is SGDLS and CDR2 YYNGEE. The CDR3 extends over 15 amino acids. Trimming took 0 bases from V and 0 from J, leaving 8 bases between them. DNA of the CDR3: TGTGCCAGCAGCGTAGCTCCAGCGAGCACAGATACGCAGTATTTT. Its protein is CASSVAPASTDTQYF. Full variable domain (remainder filled in from reference TRBV9 and TRBJ2-3): DSGVTQTPKHLITATGQRVTLRCSPRSGDLSVYWYQQSLDQGLQFLIQYYNGEERAKGNILERFSAQQFPDLHSELNLSSLELGDSALYFCASSVAPASTDTQYFGPGTRLTVL.

The chain carries TRBV9 and TRBJ2-2; TRBD1 is a possible D gene (5 bases). The CDR3 loop spans 16 amino acids. CDR1 SGDLS and CDR2 YYNGEE come from the germline V gene. V lost 1 base to trimming and J lost 0 bases, with 10 bases between them. The CDR3 bases are TGTGCCAGCAGCGTACAGACAGCCGCGAACACCGGGGAGCTGTTTTTT. It yields the protein CASSVQTAANTGELFF.

The chain links TRBV7-8 to TRBJ1-5, with 7 bases identical to TRBD1. The V and J ends lost 3 bases and 7 bases, in that order; junction bases with no gene match: 6. CDR1 and CDR2 from the germline V gene are SGHVS and FQNEAQ. The CDR3 totals 14 residues. This CDR3 is CASSLGRGRQPQHF. In nucleotides, the CDR3 is TGTGCCAGCAGCTTGGGTAGGGGGCGGCAGCCCCAGCATTTT.

V and J are TRBV12-3 or TRBV12-4 and TRBJ2-1, with D perhaps being TRBD1 or TRBD2 (5 bases each). The length of the CDR3 is 12 residues. Deletions cut 7 bases from V and 10 bases from J, with 14 bases between. The CDR3 bases are TGTGCCAGCACCAGTGGGTGGGGGGAGCAGTTCTTC. Translating it yields CASTSGWGEQFF.

This clonotype was observed many times. The rearrangement uses TRBV5-5 and TRBJ2-2, with TRBD2 as a possible D gene (5 bases). This CDR3 is built from 13 residues. The V and J ends lost 4 bases and 6 bases respectively, with 10 bases between them. The germline V gene has CDR1 SGHKS and CDR2 YYEKEE (reference sequence). The CDR3 region is CASSRTVAGELFF. The DNA of the CDR3 is TGTGCCAGCAGCCGGACTGTGGCCGGGGAGCTGTTTTTT. Drawing the rest from reference TRBV5-5 and TRBJ2-2, the complete variable domain is DAGVTQSPTHLIKTRGQQVTLRCSPISGHKSVSWYQQVLGQGPQFIFQYYEKEERGRGNFPDRFSARQFPNYSSELNVNALLLGDSALYLCASSRTVAGELFFGEGSRLTVL.

This clonotype has only a few counts. V and J are TRBV6-2 or TRBV6-3 and TRBJ2-1; 10 bases fit TRBD2. Per germline, CDR1 MNHEY and CDR2 SVGEGT. This CDR3 is 13 amino acids long. V lost 6 bases to trimming and J lost 5 bases; unmatched junction nucleotides: 1. The CDR3 protein is CASRLAGNNEQFF. The CDR3 DNA reads TGTGCCAGCAGACTAGCGGGAAACAATGAGCAGTTCTTC.

This clonotype was found a few times. The gene calls are TRBV2 and TRBJ1-5; 8 bases line up with TRBD1. From germline, CDR1 is SNHLY and CDR2 FYNNEI. Trimming took 8 bases from V and 0 from J; bases not matched to a gene: 6. This CDR3 contains 15 residues. The CDR3: CASVLQGGSNQPQHF. For the CDR3, the DNA is TGTGCCAGCGTGCTACAGGGGGGTAGCAATCAGCCCCAGCATTTT.

This clonotype has more than one count but fewer than ten. The rearrangement links TRBV6-1 to TRBJ1-2; maybe TRBD1 (5 bases). The CDR3 runs 15 residues. Trimming took off 6 bases at V and 3 bases at J, with 17 bases between the two ends. The germline V gene encodes CDR1 MNHNS and CDR2 SASEGT. CDR3 loop: CASSKFRGDYYGYTF. The CDR3 DNA sequence: TGTGCCAGCAGCAAGTTTCGGGGCGATTACTATGGCTACACCTTC.

The chain is built from TRBV2 and TRBJ1-6; TRBD1 is a possible D gene (6 bases). V was cut by 3 bases and J by 9 bases, with 12 bases left in between. This CDR3 spans 14 amino acids. Germline V gene data show CDR1 as SNHLY and CDR2 as FYNNEI. Here the CDR3 DNA reads TGTGCCAGCAGTGACCAGGGGAGGGGTTCACCCCTCCACTTT. This translates into CASSDQGRGSPLHF.

V is TRBV29-1 and J is TRBJ2-7, with D unresolved. The CDR3 totals 13 residues. The V end was cut by 7 bases, the J end by 2 bases, with 15 bases between. Germline lookup yields CDR1 SQVTM and CDR2 ANQGSEA. The CDR3 sequence: CSAGGSLAYEQYF. CDR3 bases: TGCAGCGCTGGTGGCAGTTTGGCCTACGAGCAGTACTTC.

The V call is TRBV7-8, the J call TRBJ2-2; 9 positions match TRBD2. J gave up 0 bases and V 1 base, and 3 bases lay outside the gene matches. The CDR3 extends over 17 amino acids. Germline V gene lookup returns CDR1 SGHVS and CDR2 FQNEAQ. The CDR3 sequence is CASSLERGGANTGELFF. CDR3 DNA: TGTGCCAGCAGCTTAGAGCGCGGGGGGGCGAACACCGGGGAGCTGTTTTTT.

In its sample, this clonotype was seen many times. V is TRBV5-1 and J is TRBJ2-1; D gene uncertain. The CDR3 has 11 amino acids. V shed 4 bases and J shed 11 bases, with 10 bases lying between them. The germline V gene has CDR1 SGHRS and CDR2 YFSETQ. The CDR3 nucleotides read TGCGCCAGCAGCAGGAGCTTGAAGCAGTTCTTC. This codes for CASSRSLKQFF.

The chain combines TRBV20-1 with TRBJ2-3, with 10 bases aligning to TRBD2. The CDR3 runs to 15 residues. The germline CDR1 and CDR2 sequences are DFQATT and SNEGSKA (reference sequence). V trimming: 6 bases; J trimming: 4 bases; junction bases outside the gene matches: 10. CDR3 coding DNA: TGCAGTGCGCTCGGCATAGCGGGAGGATCAGATACGCAGTATTTT. Amino acid sequence: CSALGIAGGSDTQYF.

This clonotype was seen more than once but under ten times. The chain is built from TRBV10-3 and TRBJ1-2; TRBD1 agrees at 7 bases. The J segment lost 0 bases and the V segment lost 6 bases, leaving 4 bases of the junction unmatched. CDR1 and CDR2 (germline): ENHRY, SYGVKD. The CDR3 has 14 amino acids. CDR3: CAISPGQSNYGYTF. In DNA form, the CDR3 reads TGTGCCATCAGCCCGGGACAGTCTAACTATGGCTACACCTTC.

The rearrangement joins TRBV7-2 to TRBJ1-4; TRBD1 is a possible D gene (6 bases). The CDR3 covers 16 residues. CDR1 is SGHTA, CDR2 FQGNSA, per germline. V lost 0 bases, J lost 7 bases, and 15 bases lay in between. The CDR3 region is CASSLAGAMGTEKLFF. The CDR3 DNA reads as TGTGCCAGCAGCTTAGCGGGGGCAATGGGAACTGAAAAACTGTTTTTT.

For the CDR3, the DNA is TGTGCCAGCAGCAAGGTGGAGACCAGTGGCTACACCTTC. The encoded protein is CASSKVETSGYTF. The chain combines TRBV12-3 or TRBV12-4 with TRBJ1-2; D uncertain. The CDR3 is 13 residues long. V lost 6 bases, J lost 7 bases, and 15 bases lay in between.

This clonotype turned up a few times. This chain's CDR3 is CASSLVPGAHTDTQYF. CDR3 sequence (DNA): TGTGCCAGCAGTTTAGTCCCCGGGGCACACACAGATACGCAGTATTTT. The gene calls are TRBV12-3 or TRBV12-4 and TRBJ2-3; either TRBD1 or TRBD2 may fit D (5 bases each). The V end lost 1 base, the J end lost 2 bases, and 13 bases lay between the germline ends. CDR3 length equals 16 residues.

In this sample, this clonotype turned up a few times. The chain uses TRBV12-3 or TRBV12-4 and TRBJ2-3; TRBD2 aligns across 9 bases. The CDR3 is 19 residues long. V trimming: 7 bases; J trimming: 0 bases; junction bases outside the gene matches: 17. The CDR3 reads CASIPGLAGGNTSTDTQYF. CDR3 coding DNA: TGTGCCAGCATTCCTGGTCTGGCGGGAGGGAACACTAGCACAGATACGCAGTATTTT.

The table lists this clonotype with a few counts. This chain connects TRBV20-1 to TRBJ1-1, with D unclear. The CDR3 loop spans 17 amino acids. V gave up 0 bases and J gave up 0 bases, with 17 bases separating them. The V gene's germline CDR1 is DFQATT and CDR2 SNEGSKA (reference sequence). CDR3 nucleotides: TGCAGTGCTAGAGAGCTCGGACGGTCACGAATGAACACTGAAGCTTTCTTT. This sequence encodes CSARELGRSRMNTEAFF.

The chain employs TRBV7-2 and TRBJ1-2; 9 bases fit TRBD1. V was clipped by 5 bases and J by 1 base; unmatched bases: 8. This CDR3 comprises 16 residues. CDR1 is SGHTA and CDR2 is FQGNSA in the germline V gene. The CDR3 spells CASSPAGTGINYGYTF. The CDR3 nucleotides read TGTGCCAGCAGCCCAGCCGGGACAGGGATTAACTATGGCTACACCTTC. Using reference TRBV7-2 and TRBJ1-2 for the parts outside the CDR3, the full variable domain is GAGVSQSPSNKVTEKGKDVELRCDPISGHTALYWYRQSLGQGLEFLIYFQGNSAPDKSGLPSDRFSAERTGGSVSTLTIQRTQQEDSAVYLCASSPAGTGINYGYTFGSGTRLTVV.

The gene calls are TRBV5-6 and TRBJ1-4, with 8 bases fitting TRBD1. The V gene end was trimmed by 3 bases and the J gene end by 8 bases; junction bases not matched to a gene: 6. The CDR3 contains 14 residues. CDR1 is SGHDT, CDR2 YYEEEE, per germline. The CDR3 coding sequence is TGTGCCAGCAGCTGGACAGGGCGTGGGGAAAAACTGTTTTTT. Translated, it gives CASSWTGRGEKLFF.

This clonotype was recorded a few times. CDR3 region: CASRGASNTEAFF. Here the CDR3 DNA reads TGTGCCAGCAGGGGGGCCAGTAACACTGAAGCTTTCTTT. The chain has TRBV27 and TRBJ1-1, with TRBD1 as a possible D gene (6 bases). In germline, CDR1 is MNHEY, CDR2 SMNVEV (reference sequence). The CDR3 totals 13 residues. V lost 6 bases and J 2 bases, leaving 10 bases between the germline ends.

This clonotype was seen a few times. J is TRBJ2-1 and V is TRBV7-9; possible D gene TRBD1, 6 bases. Deletions cut 4 bases from V and 1 base from J, with 14 bases between. CDR1 and CDR2 from the germline V gene are SEHNR and FQNEAQ (reference sequence). The CDR3 is made up of 16 amino acids. CDR3 residues: CASSSRAGESYNEQFF. Written as DNA, the CDR3 is TGTGCCAGCAGCTCCCGGGCAGGGGAGTCCTACAATGAGCAGTTCTTC.

CDR3 loop: CASSPGTLGHEQFF. In DNA, the CDR3 is TGTGCCAGCTCCCCCGGGACGCTGGGCCATGAGCAGTTCTTC. The chain recombines TRBV18 with TRBJ2-1; the D call may be TRBD1 or TRBD2 (5 bases each). Trimming removed 6 bases at V and 8 bases at J, with 17 bases between. The CDR3 consists of 14 residues. Germline V gives CDR1 KGHSH, CDR2 LQKENI.

This clonotype was recorded a few times. The chain carries TRBV12-3 or TRBV12-4 and TRBJ2-3; 7 bases align to TRBD2. The CDR3 runs 17 residues. The trim removed 3 bases at V and 0 bases at J, leaving 9 bases unmatched. CDR3 in amino acids: CASSFPHASGSTDTQYF. The DNA of the CDR3 is TGTGCCAGCAGTTTTCCCCACGCTAGCGGTAGCACAGATACGCAGTATTTT.

V is TRBV18 and J is TRBJ1-1; D ambiguous. V lost 2 bases and J lost 6, with 16 bases in between. Germline CDR1 reads KGHSH; CDR2 reads LQKENI. The CDR3 is 15 residues long. CDR3 nucleotide sequence: TGTGCCAGCTCACCAAGTATGCGGACGGAATCTGAAGCTTTCTTT. Its protein product is CASSPSMRTESEAFF.

There are many counts of this clonotype. This chain links TRBV7-9 with TRBJ2-1; D is unresolved. V was cut by 4 bases and J by 2 bases, with 6 bases left in between. Germline V lookup: CDR1 SEHNR, CDR2 FQNEAQ (reference sequence). The CDR3 loop spans 13 amino acids. The CDR3 loop reads CASSSGAYNEQFF. In DNA, the CDR3 is TGTGCCAGCAGCTCGGGTGCCTACAATGAGCAGTTCTTC.

The V call is TRBV5-1, the J call TRBJ1-1; D remains unclear. The CDR3 covers 15 residues. V lost 0 bases and J 0 bases, leaving 9 bases between the germline ends. The V gene's germline CDR1 is SGHRS and CDR2 YFSETQ. The DNA for the CDR3 is TGCGCCAGCAGCTTGGTGGTAGACATGAACACTGAAGCTTTCTTT. As protein: CASSLVVDMNTEAFF.

This clonotype was seen more than once but under ten times. The V call is TRBV19, the J call TRBJ2-5; 8 nucleotides line up with TRBD1. Germline V gene data show CDR1 as LNHDA and CDR2 as SQIVND (reference sequence). J was trimmed by 7 bases and V by 4 bases; bases with no gene match: 5. This CDR3 region has 13 residues. CDR3 protein: CASSRTGKVTQYF. The CDR3 DNA reads as TGTGCCAGTAGTAGGACAGGGAAGGTGACCCAGTACTTC.

The chain recombines TRBV6-1 with TRBJ2-1, with 12 bases identical to TRBD2. With 3 bases clipped from V and 0 bases from J, the junction kept 3 bases outside the gene matches. This CDR3 spans 17 amino acids. In germline, CDR1 is MNHNS, CDR2 SASEGT. CDR3 region: CASSERTSGVSYNEQFF. The CDR3 coding sequence is TGTGCCAGCAGTGAGAGGACTAGCGGGGTCTCCTACAATGAGCAGTTCTTC.